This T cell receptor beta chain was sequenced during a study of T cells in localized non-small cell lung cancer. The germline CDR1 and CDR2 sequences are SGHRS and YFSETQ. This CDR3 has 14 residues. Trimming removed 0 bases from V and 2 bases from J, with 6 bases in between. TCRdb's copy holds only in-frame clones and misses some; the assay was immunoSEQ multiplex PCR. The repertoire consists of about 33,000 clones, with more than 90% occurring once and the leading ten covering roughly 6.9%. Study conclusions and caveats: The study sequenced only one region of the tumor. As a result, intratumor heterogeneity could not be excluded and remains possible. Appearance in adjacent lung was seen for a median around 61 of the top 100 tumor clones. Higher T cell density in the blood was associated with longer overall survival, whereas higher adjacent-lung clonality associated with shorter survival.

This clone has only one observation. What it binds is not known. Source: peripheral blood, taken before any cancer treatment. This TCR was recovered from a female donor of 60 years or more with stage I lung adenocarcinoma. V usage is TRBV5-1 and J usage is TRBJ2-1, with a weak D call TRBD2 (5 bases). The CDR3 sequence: CASSLAGTYNEQFF. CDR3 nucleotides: TGCGCCAGCAGCTTGGCCGGGACCTACAATGAGCAGTTCTTC.